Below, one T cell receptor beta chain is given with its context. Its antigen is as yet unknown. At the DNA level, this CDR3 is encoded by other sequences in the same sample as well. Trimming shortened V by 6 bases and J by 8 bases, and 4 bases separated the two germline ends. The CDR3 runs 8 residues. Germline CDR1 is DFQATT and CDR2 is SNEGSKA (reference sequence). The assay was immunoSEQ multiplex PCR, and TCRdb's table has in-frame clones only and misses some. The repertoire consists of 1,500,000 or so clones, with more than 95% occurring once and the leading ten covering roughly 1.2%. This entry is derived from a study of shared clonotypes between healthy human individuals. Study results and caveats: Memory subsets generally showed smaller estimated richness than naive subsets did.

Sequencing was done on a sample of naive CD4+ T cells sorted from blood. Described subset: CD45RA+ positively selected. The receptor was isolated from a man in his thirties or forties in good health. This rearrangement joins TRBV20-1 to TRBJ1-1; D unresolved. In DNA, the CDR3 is TGCAGTGCGAGCGAAGCTTTCTTT. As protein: CSASEAFF.